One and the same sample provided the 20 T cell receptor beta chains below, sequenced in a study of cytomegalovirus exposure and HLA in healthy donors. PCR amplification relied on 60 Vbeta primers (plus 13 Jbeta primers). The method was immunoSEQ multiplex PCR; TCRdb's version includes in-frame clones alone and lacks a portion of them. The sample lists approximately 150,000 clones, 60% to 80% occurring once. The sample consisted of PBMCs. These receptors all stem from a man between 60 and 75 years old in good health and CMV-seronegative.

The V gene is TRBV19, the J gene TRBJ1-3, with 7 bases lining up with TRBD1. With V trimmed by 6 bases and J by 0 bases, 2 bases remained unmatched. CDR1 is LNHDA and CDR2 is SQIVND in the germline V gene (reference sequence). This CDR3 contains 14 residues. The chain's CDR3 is CASSTGDSGNTIYF. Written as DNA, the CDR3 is TGTGCCAGTAGCACAGGGGACTCTGGAAACACCATATATTTT.

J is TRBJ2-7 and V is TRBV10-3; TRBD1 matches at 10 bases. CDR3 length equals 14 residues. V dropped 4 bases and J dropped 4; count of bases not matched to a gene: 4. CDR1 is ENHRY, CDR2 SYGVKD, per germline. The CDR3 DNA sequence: TGTGCCATCAGTGGTGGGACAGGGGTGTACGAGCAGTACTTC. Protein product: CAISGGTGVYEQYF.

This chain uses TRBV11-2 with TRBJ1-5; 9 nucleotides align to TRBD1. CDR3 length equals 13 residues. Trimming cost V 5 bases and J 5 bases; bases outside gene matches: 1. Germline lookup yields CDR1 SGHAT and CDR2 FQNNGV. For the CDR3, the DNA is TGTGCCAGCAGCGGGGACAGGGATCAGCCCCAGCATTTT. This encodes CASSGDRDQPQHF.

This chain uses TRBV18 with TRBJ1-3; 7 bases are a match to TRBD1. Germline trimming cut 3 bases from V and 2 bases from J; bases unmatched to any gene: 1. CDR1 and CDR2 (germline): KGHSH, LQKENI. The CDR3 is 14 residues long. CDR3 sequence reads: CASSPTGAGNTIYF. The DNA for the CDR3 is TGTGCCAGCTCACCTACAGGGGCTGGAAACACCATATATTTT.

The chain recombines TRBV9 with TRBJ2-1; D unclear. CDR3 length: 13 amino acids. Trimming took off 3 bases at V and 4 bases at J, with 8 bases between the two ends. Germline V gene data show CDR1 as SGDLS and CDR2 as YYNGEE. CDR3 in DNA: TGTGCCAGCAGCGCAGGTCAGTACAATGAGCAGTTCTTC. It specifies CASSAGQYNEQFF.

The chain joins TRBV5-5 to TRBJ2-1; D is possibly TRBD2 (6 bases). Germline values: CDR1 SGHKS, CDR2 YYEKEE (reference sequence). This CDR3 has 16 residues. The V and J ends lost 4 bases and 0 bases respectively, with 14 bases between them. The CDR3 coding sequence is TGTGCCAGCAGCATCCAATTCGGGGGCTCCTACAATGAGCAGTTCTTC. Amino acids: CASSIQFGGSYNEQFF.

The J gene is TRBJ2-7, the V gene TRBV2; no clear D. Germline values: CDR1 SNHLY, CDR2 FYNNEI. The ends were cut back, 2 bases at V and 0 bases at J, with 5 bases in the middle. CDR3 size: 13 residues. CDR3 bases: TGTGCCAGCAGTGAAACAGACTCCTACGAGCAGTACTTC. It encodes CASSETDSYEQYF.

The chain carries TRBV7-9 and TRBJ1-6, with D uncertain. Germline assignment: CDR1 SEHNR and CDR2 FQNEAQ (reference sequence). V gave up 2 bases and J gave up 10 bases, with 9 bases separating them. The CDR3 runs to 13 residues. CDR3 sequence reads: CASSLSEGSPLHF. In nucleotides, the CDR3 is TGTGCCAGCAGCTTATCTGAGGGATCACCCCTCCACTTT.

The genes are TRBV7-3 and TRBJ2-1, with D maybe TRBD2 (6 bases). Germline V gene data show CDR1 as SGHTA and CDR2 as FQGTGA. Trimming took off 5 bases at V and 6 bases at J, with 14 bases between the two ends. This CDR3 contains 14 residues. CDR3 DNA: TGTGCCAGCAGCAGCTTTCAGGGAGGCAATGAGCAGTTCTTC. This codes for CASSSFQGGNEQFF.

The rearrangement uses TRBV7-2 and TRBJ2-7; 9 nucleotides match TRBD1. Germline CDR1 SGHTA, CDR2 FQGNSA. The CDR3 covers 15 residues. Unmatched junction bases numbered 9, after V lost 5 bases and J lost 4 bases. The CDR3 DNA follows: TGTGCCAGCAGCCCTCGGGACAGGGTGGTGTACGAGCAGTACTTC. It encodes CASSPRDRVVYEQYF.

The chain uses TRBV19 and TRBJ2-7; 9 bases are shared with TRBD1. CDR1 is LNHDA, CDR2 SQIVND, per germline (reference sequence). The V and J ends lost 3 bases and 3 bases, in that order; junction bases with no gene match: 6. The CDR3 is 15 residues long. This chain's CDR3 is CASSMGTGSFYEQYF. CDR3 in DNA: TGTGCCAGTAGTATGGGGACAGGGAGTTTCTACGAGCAGTACTTC.

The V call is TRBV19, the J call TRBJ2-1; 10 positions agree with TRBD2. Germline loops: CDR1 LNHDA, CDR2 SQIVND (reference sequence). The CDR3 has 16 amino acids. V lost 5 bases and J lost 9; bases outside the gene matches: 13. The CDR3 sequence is CASSAQLAGWEAEQFF. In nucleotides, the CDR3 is TGTGCCAGTAGTGCCCAACTAGCGGGATGGGAGGCTGAGCAGTTCTTC. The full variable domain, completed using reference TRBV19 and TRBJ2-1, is DGGITQSPKYLFRKEGQNVTLSCEQNLNHDAMYWYRQDPGQGLRLIYYSQIVNDFQKGDIAEGYSVSREKKESFPLTVTSAQKNPTAFYLCASSAQLAGWEAEQFFGPGTRLTVL.

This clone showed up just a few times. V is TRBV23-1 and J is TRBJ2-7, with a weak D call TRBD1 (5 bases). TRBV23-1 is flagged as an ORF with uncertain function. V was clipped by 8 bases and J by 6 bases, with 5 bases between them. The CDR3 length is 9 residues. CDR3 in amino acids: CASGAEQYF. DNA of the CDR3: TGCGCCAGCGGGGCCGAGCAGTACTTC.

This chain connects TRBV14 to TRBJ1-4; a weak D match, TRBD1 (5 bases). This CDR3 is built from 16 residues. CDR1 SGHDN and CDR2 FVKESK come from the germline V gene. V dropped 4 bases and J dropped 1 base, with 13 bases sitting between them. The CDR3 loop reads CASSPFQGLTNEKLFF. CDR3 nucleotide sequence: TGTGCCAGCAGCCCCTTCCAGGGTCTAACTAATGAAAAACTGTTTTTT.

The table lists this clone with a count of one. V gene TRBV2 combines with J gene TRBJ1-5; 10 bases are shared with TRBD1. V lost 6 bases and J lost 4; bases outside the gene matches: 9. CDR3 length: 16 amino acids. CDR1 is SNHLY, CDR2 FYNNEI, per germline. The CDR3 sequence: CASREDRGIWNQPQHF. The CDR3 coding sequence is TGTGCCAGCAGGGAGGACAGGGGGATATGGAATCAGCCCCAGCATTTT.

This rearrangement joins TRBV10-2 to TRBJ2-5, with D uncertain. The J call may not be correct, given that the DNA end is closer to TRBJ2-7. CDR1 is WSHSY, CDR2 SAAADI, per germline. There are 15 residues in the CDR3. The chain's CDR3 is CASRTPGETSYEQYF. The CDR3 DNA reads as TGCGCCAGCAGGACCCCCGGAGAGACCTCCTACGAGCAGTACTTC.

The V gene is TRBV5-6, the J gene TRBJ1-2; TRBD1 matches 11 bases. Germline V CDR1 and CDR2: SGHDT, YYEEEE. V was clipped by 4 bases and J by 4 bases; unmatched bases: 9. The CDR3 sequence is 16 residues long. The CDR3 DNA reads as TGTGCCAGCAGCCGAATTGGACAGGGGGCAAGCTATGGCTACACCTTC. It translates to CASSRIGQGASYGYTF. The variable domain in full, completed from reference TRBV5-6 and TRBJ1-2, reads DAGVTQSPTHLIKTRGQQVTLRCSPKSGHDTVSWYQQALGQGPQFIFQYYEEEERQRGNFPDRFSGHQFPNYSSELNVNALLLGDSALYLCASSRIGQGASYGYTFGSGTRLTVV.

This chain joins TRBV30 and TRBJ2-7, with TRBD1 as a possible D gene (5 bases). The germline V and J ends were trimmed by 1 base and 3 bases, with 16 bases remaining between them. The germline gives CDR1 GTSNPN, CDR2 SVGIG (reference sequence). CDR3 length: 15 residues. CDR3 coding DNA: TGTGCCTGGAGTGAGGGCCCAACAGGTCTCTACGAGCAGTACTTC. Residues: CAWSEGPTGLYEQYF.

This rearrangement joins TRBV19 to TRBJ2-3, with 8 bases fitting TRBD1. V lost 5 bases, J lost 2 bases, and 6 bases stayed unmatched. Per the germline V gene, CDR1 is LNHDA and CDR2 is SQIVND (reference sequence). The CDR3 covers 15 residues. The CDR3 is CASSDQGATTDTQYF. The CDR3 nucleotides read TGTGCCAGTAGTGATCAGGGGGCTACCACAGATACGCAGTATTTT.

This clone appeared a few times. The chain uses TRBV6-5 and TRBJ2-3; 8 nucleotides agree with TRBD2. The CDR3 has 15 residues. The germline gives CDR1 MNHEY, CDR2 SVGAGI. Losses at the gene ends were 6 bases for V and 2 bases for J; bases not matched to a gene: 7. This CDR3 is CASSLAGSPTDTQYF. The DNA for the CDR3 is TGTGCCAGCAGCTTAGCGGGGTCCCCCACAGATACGCAGTATTTT.